The 5 T cell receptor beta chains below all came from one sample that was sequenced in a study of blood T cell repertoires in COVID-19 (dated by TCRdb to the early 2020s). The library was made by the immunoSEQ multiplex PCR assay. TCRdb carries this immuneACCESS record with in-frame sequences only. Its versions omit some clonotypes, under half of them owing to an unresolved V gene in the studies checked, with the rest unexplained. Within this sample are roughly 250,000 clones, with less than 85% of them counted one time only. The ten biggest clones cover roughly 4.6% of the sample. The sequencing input was peripheral blood. The receptor source for this set is an elderly woman with active or convalescent COVID-19.

CDR3 in DNA: TGTGCCAGCAGGCCCACCGAGTCACGATTGAACACTGAAGCTTTCTTT. Translation: CASRPTESRLNTEAFF. The chain employs TRBV5-5 and TRBJ1-1; D gene ambiguous. The germline V gene has CDR1 SGHKS and CDR2 YYEKEE (reference sequence). There are 16 residues in the CDR3. V lost 5 bases to trimming and J lost 0 bases, with 17 bases between them.

Note on this clone: This CDR3 is also generated by other DNA sequences in the sample. The chain joins TRBV5-1 to TRBJ2-5; 15 bases align to TRBD2. The CDR3 totals 15 residues. In germline, CDR1 is SGHRS, CDR2 YFSETQ. The V segment lost 4 bases and the J segment 5 bases; nucleotides outside the gene matches: 3. This CDR3 reads CASSLGLAGGETQYF. The DNA for the CDR3 is TGCGCCAGCAGCCTGGGACTAGCGGGGGGCGAGACCCAGTACTTC.

The J gene is TRBJ2-3, the V gene TRBV3-1 (or the pseudogene TRBV3-2); D gene uncertain. The CDR3 spans 17 residues. Germline V lookup: CDR1 LGHDT, CDR2 YNNKEL (reference sequence). The V end was cut by 0 bases, the J end by 1 base, with 14 bases between. The CDR3 region is CASSQDALVEGTDTQYF. CDR3 nucleotides: TGTGCCAGCAGCCAAGATGCCCTAGTTGAGGGCACAGATACGCAGTATTTT.

The J gene is TRBJ1-5, the V gene TRBV2; 7 positions agree with TRBD1. The V segment lost 4 bases and the J segment 6 bases; nucleotides outside the gene matches: 9. Per the germline V gene, CDR1 is SNHLY and CDR2 is FYNNEI. The CDR3 is made up of 15 amino acids. The CDR3 coding sequence is TGTGCCAGCAGTGTGGAGGGGGCGGGCGGTCAGCCCCAGCATTTT. This encodes CASSVEGAGGQPQHF.

This clone was counted at least ten times. The chain combines TRBV6-1 with TRBJ1-5; no definite D call. CDR3 length: 13 residues. Germline V lookup: CDR1 MNHNS, CDR2 SASEGT. V lost 2 bases and J 7 bases, leaving 9 bases between the germline ends. CDR3 in DNA: TGTGCCAGCAGTGAATGGGAGGACCAGCCCCAGCATTTT. It codes for CASSEWEDQPQHF.